This T cell receptor beta chain came from a study of blood T cell repertoires in COVID-19. The CDR3 length is 16 residues. Losses at the gene ends were 3 bases for V and 10 bases for J; bases not matched to a gene: 16. Germline CDR1 is KGHSH and CDR2 is LQKENI. The study drew participants aged about 18 to 89 years from 24 US areas. Produced via immunoSEQ multiplex PCR; TCRdb's table is partial and in-frame only. This table has some 400,000 clones, approximately 89% appearing once. The sequenced material came from PBMCs or T cells enriched from blood (not recorded which). V usage is TRBV18 and J usage is TRBJ1-1; 8 bases match TRBD1. The source of this sequence is a woman aged 30 to 39 who had recovered from COVID-19. CDR3 in amino acids: CASSPNRAGGVLIAFF. The CDR3 region has the DNA TGTGCCAGCTCACCTAACCGAGCAGGGGGCGTCTTAATAGCTTTCTTT.